This T cell receptor (beta chain) was retrieved from a study of OX40 agonist ivuxolimab in advanced cancers. At the level of the study: Partial response was recorded in three patients: one hepatocellular carcinoma and two cutaneous melanoma cases. Study observations and caveats: At 0.1 to 3.0 mg/kg, clonal expansion of CD4+ and CD8+ blood T cells had occurred by week 6.

This CDR3 spans 14 amino acids. The germline V and J ends were trimmed by 5 bases and 5 bases, with 13 bases remaining between them. Germline CDR1 is SGHVS and CDR2 is FQNEAQ. Using immunoSEQ multiplex PCR, the repertoire was profiled, and TCRdb retains in-frame clones only, with some absent. Among over 80,000 clones listed, over 80% were seen once. The sample holds a few counts of this clone. The antigen remains unidentified. The starting material was CD4+ or CD8+ T cells sorted from blood, obtained in a trial of the OX40 agonist ivuxolimab. The receptor's source is an adult with an advanced solid tumor such as melanoma, head and neck, liver or kidney cancer. The rearrangement joins TRBV7-8 to TRBJ1-5, with TRBD1 as a possible D gene (6 bases). The CDR3 protein is CASSPEGGHQPQHF. The CDR3 region has the DNA TGTGCCAGCAGCCCCGAAGGGGGGCATCAGCCCCAGCATTTT.